Listed below are T cell receptor beta chains from one sample, sequenced in a study of Graves' ophthalmopathy and Graves' hyperthyroidism. TCRdb passed the multiplex PCR reads through MiXCR, listing each CDR3 protein once. Here the sample spans hundreds of thousands of distinct CDR3 sequences, approximately 39% being singletons. Source material: peripheral blood. The receptor set was obtained from an adult man with Graves' ophthalmopathy. CDR3s include the opening cysteine and the closing phenylalanine or tryptophan. The D gene is left open where the match is weak. Some rows mark clone size as missing; the rest say once, few, many or name a class of expanded clone.

J	size	V	D	CDR3	DNA
TRBJ2-7	many	TRBV15	NA	CATSRDRASSLHEQYF	TGTGCCACCAGCAGAGATCGGGCTAGTAGCCTGCACGAGCAGTACTTC
TRBJ1-2	few	TRBV12-3/TRBV12-4	TRBD1	CASSTSGTGGGYGYTF	TGTGCCAGCAGTACCTCCGGGACAGGAGGCGGTTATGGCTACACCTTC
TRBJ2-7	few	TRBV5-1	TRBD2	CASSLVSGTVYEQYF	TGCGCCAGCAGCTTGGTTAGCGGGACTGTATACGAGCAGTACTTC
TRBJ2-3	NA	TRBV2	NA	CASSKSGKGDTQYF	TGTGCCAGCAGTAAGTCAGGGAAAGGAGATACGCAGTATTTT
TRBJ1-6	many	TRBV7-8	NA	CASSLAPSANSPLHF	TGTGCCAGCAGCCTAGCTCCGAGTGCTAATTCACCCCTCCACTTT
TRBJ2-7	many	TRBV7-2	NA	CASSFSWDAAYEQYF	TGTGCCAGCAGCTTTTCCTGGGACGCTGCCTACGAGCAGTACTTC
TRBJ2-7	many	TRBV20-1	TRBD1	CSALTGEPEQYF	TGCAGTGCCCTAACAGGGGAGCCCGAGCAGTACTTC
TRBJ1-1	NA	TRBV4-3	NA	CASSQGGGTTEAFF	TGCGCCAGCAGCCAAGGGGGGGGGACCACTGAAGCTTTCTTT
TRBJ2-5	NA	TRBV20-1	TRBD2	CSATGLAGIRQETQYF	TGCAGTGCTACCGGACTAGCGGGGATTAGACAAGAGACCCAGTACTTC
TRBJ2-1	NA	TRBV7-3	NA	CASSLRQSNEQFF	TGTGCCAGCAGCTTAAGACAGTCCAATGAGCAGTTCTTC
TRBJ1-2	many	TRBV19	TRBD1	CASSPTDRALGYGYTF	TGTGCCAGTAGTCCCACGGACAGGGCTCTTGGCTATGGCTACACCTTC
TRBJ1-5	NA	TRBV5-1	NA	CASSSGPHQPQHF	TGCGCCAGCAGCTCCGGGCCCCATCAGCCCCAGCATTTT
TRBJ1-5	many	TRBV20-1	TRBD1	CSAKRDSGNQPQHF	TGCAGTGCGAAGAGGGACAGTGGCAATCAGCCCCAGCATTTT
TRBJ2-5	NA	TRBV11-2	TRBD2	CASSSRTSGRGTQETQYF	TGTGCCAGCAGCTCGAGGACTAGCGGGAGGGGGACCCAAGAGACCCAGTACTTC
TRBJ2-7	few	TRBV7-9	NA	CASSPPGRLYEQYF	TGTGCCAGCAGCCCACCGGGACGCCTCTACGAGCAGTACTTC
TRBJ1-2	NA	TRBV7-9	NA	CASSIAQGILYGYTF	TGTGCCAGCAGCATTGCCCAGGGAATCCTCTATGGCTACACCTTC
TRBJ2-7	many	TRBV7-2	TRBD2	CASSLNAGETEQYF	TGTGCCAGCAGCTTAAATGCGGGAGAAACCGAGCAGTACTTC
TRBJ2-5	many	TRBV12-3/TRBV12-4	NA	CASSLGAGEWETQYF	TGTGCCAGCAGCCTTGGAGCAGGGGAATGGGAGACCCAGTACTTC
TRBJ1-2	NA	TRBV10-3	TRBD1	CAIRGTADGYTF	TGTGCCATCAGAGGGACAGCCGATGGCTACACCTTC
TRBJ2-7	NA	TRBV12-3/TRBV12-4	TRBD2	CASSLLGLAGVYEQYF	TGTGCCAGCAGTTTATTGGGACTAGCGGGAGTCTACGAGCAGTACTTC
TRBJ1-5	NA	TRBV2	TRBD1	CASSIGQGVSGPQHF	TGTGCCAGCAGTATCGGACAGGGGGTGTCTGGGCCCCAGCATTTT
TRBJ1-3	NA	TRBV2	NA	CAISVLDTIYF	TGTGCCATCAGTGTATTGGACACCATATATTTT
TRBJ2-5	NA	TRBV7-3	TRBD1	CASSGTGGGNHETQYF	TGTGCCAGTAGCGGGACAGGGGGAGGGAATCACGAGACCCAGTACTTC